This is a list of T cell receptor beta chains from one sample in a study of a mutant IDH1 vaccine in newly diagnosed glioma. What these receptors recognize is not known. TCRdb's copy holds only in-frame clones and misses some; the assay was immunoSEQ multiplex PCR. This table has approximately 100,000 clones, around 92% appearing once. The specimen was PBMCs, collected from a glioma patient whose treatment included an IDH1 peptide vaccine. Receptors originate from a woman aged 45-65 years with glioma. The CDR3 runs from the conserved cysteine through the conserved F or W. D genes are given only for firm matches. Expanded clones get a size class; other rows say once, few or many, or leave the size out.

>NA|TRBJ2-7|NA|TRBV7-3
CASSLKVRDEQYF
TGTGCCAGCAGCTTAAAGGTTAGGGACGAGCAGTACTTC
>NA|TRBJ2-5|few|TRBV11-2
CASSIDGGGETQYF
TGTGCCAGCAGCATAGACGGGGGTGGGGAGACCCAGTACTTC
>NA|TRBJ2-5|NA|TRBV9
CASSPQNGETQYF
TGTGCCAGCAGCCCCCAGAACGGAGAGACCCAGTACTTC
>TRBD2|TRBJ2-3|NA|TRBV30
CAWAIAGGHPDTQYF
TGTGCCTGGGCCATAGCGGGAGGACATCCAGATACGCAGTATTTT
>TRBD2|TRBJ2-7|once|TRBV4-1
CASSQAREGQYEQYF
TGCGCCAGCAGCCAAGCACGGGAGGGCCAATACGAGCAGTACTTC
>NA|TRBJ1-1|NA|TRBV5-1
CASSLLLNTEAFF
TGCGCCAGCAGCTTGCTACTAAACACTGAAGCTTTCTTT
>TRBD1|TRBJ2-3|NA|TRBV11-2
CASSLDQGERDTQYF
TGTGCCAGCAGCTTAGATCAGGGGGAACGAGATACGCAGTATTTT
>NA|TRBJ1-5|once|TRBV28
CATSGSLGQPQHF
TGTGCCACCTCCGGGTCTTTGGGACAGCCCCAGCATTTT
>NA|TRBJ2-3|NA|TRBV28
CASSLFGGSATQYF
TGTGCCAGCAGTTTATTTGGTGGCTCCGCTACGCAGTATTTT
>TRBD1|TRBJ1-2|NA|TRBV28
CASSNRGPNYGYTF
TGTGCCAGCAGTAACAGGGGGCCGAACTATGGCTACACCTTC
>NA|TRBJ2-7|NA|TRBV4-1
CASSQVTFRTPYEQYF
TGCGCCAGCAGCCAAGTTACTTTCCGCACGCCTTACGAGCAGTACTTC
>TRBD1|TRBJ1-5|few|TRBV19
CASSVTQGAVGQPQHF
TGTGCCAGTAGTGTTACACAGGGGGCGGTGGGTCAGCCCCAGCATTTT
>NA|TRBJ1-6|NA|TRBV7-2
CASSLRDRYSPLHF
TGTGCCAGCAGCCTCCGGGACCGGTATTCACCCCTCCACTTT
>TRBD1|TRBJ1-5|few|TRBV27
CASSPYGTGGRSNQPQHF
TGTGCCAGCAGTCCGTACGGGACAGGGGGTAGAAGCAATCAGCCCCAGCATTTT
>NA|TRBJ2-7|NA|TRBV4-1
CASSQEAAGAYVEQYF
TGCGCCAGCAGCCAAGAGGCCGCAGGGGCCTACGTCGAGCAGTACTTC
>TRBD2|TRBJ2-1|NA|TRBV4-1
CASSQDRTSGRVNEQFF
TGCGCCAGCAGCCAAGATAGGACTAGCGGGAGGGTCAATGAGCAGTTCTTC